This T cell receptor (beta chain) comes out of a study of T cells expressing NK-cell markers. Study-wide results and caveats: What remained unclear was the HCMV specificity of expanded NKG2C+ T cell clones.

Per germline, CDR1 MNHNS and CDR2 SASEGT. CDR3 length: 14 residues. As for this clonotype: Its antigen is undetermined.

TCRdb reworked the 5' RACE reads into one entry per CDR3 protein, no DNA. This listing includes just under 150,000 distinct CDR3 sequences. The source of this sequence is a man aged 18 to 30 in good health. The source material was blood T cells: a sorted CD56 or NKG2C T cell subset, CD4+ or CD8+ T cells, or bulk PBMC T cells (not recorded which). This chain links TRBV6-1 with TRBJ1-5; TCRdb returns TRBD1, unconfirmable since there is no DNA. CDR3 protein: CASSRDRELWPQHF.